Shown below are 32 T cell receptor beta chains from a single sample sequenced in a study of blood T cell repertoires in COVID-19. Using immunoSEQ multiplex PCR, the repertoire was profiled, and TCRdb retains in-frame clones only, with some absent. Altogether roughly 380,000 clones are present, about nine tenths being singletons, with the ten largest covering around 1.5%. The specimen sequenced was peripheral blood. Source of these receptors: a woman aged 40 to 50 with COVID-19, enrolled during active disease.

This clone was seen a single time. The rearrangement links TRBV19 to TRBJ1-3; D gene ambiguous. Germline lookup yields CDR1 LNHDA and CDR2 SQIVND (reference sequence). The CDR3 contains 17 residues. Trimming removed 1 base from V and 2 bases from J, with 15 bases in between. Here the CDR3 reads CASSIVSSTRAGNTIYF. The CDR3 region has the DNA TGTGCCAGTAGTATAGTTAGCTCCACCCGGGCTGGAAACACCATATATTTT.

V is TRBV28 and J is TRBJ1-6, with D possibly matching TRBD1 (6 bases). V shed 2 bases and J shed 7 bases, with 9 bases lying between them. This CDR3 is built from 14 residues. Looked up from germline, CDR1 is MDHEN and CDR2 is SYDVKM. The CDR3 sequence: CASSLRGINSPLHF. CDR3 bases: TGTGCCAGCAGTTTAAGGGGGATCAATTCACCCCTCCACTTT. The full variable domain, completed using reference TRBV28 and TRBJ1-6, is DVKVTQSSRYLVKRTGEKVFLECVQDMDHENMFWYRQDPGLGLRLIYFSYDVKMKEKGDIPEGYSVSREKKERFSLILESASTNQTSMYLCASSLRGINSPLHFGNGTRLTVT.

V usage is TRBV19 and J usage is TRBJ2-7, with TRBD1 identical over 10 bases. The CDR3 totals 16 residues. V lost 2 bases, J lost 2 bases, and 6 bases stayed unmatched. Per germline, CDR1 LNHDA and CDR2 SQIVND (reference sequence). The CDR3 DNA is TGTGCCAGTAGTATAAATCCGGGACAGGGGACCTACGAGCAGTACTTC. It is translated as CASSINPGQGTYEQYF.

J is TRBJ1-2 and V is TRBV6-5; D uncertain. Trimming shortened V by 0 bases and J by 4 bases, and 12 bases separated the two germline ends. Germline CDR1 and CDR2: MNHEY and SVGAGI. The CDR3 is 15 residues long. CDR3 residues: CASSYSPVDIYGYTF. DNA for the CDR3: TGTGCCAGCAGTTACTCACCGGTCGACATCTATGGCTACACCTTC.

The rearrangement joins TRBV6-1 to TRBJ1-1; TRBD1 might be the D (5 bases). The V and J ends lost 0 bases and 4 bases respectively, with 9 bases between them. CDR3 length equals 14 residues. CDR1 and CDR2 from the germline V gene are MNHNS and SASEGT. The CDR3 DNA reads TGTGCCAGCAGTGAAGCCGGCAGGGCCACTGAAGCTTTCTTT. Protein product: CASSEAGRATEAFF.

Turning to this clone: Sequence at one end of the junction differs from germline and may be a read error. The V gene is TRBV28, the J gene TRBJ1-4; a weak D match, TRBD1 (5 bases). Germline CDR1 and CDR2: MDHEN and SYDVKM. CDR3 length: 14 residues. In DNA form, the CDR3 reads TGTGCCAGCAGTTCCGTATCGCGGGACGAAAGACTGTTTTTT. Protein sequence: CASSSVSRDERLFF. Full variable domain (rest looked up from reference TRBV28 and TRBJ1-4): DVKVTQSSRYLVKRTGEKVFLECVQDMDHENMFWYRQDPGLGLRLIYFSYDVKMKEKGDIPEGYSVSREKKERFSLILESASTNQTSMYLCASSSVSRDERLFFGSGTQLSVL.

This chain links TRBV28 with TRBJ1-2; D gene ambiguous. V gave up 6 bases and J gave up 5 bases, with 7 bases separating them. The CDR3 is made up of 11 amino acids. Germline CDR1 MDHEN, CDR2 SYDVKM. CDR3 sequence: CASRPEYGYTF. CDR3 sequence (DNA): TGTGCCAGCAGACCCGAGTATGGCTACACCTTC.

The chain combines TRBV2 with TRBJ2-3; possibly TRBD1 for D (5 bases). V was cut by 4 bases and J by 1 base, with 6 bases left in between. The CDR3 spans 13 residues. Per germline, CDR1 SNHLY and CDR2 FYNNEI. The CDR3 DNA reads TGTGCCAGCAGTGTGACAGGCACAGATACGCAGTATTTT. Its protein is CASSVTGTDTQYF.

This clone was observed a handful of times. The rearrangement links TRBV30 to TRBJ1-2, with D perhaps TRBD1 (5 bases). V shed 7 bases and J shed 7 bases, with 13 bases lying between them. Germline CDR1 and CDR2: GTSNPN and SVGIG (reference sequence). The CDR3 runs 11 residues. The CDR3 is CAYRPGRGYTF. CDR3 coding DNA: TGTGCCTACAGGCCTGGCCGTGGCTACACCTTC.

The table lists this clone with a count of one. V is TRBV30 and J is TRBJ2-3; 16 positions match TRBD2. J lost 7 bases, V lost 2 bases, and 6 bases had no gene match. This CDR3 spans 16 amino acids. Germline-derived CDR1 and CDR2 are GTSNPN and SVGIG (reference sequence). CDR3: CAWSPGTSGRGNTQYF. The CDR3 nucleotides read TGTGCCTGGAGTCCCGGGACTAGCGGGAGGGGAAATACGCAGTATTTT.

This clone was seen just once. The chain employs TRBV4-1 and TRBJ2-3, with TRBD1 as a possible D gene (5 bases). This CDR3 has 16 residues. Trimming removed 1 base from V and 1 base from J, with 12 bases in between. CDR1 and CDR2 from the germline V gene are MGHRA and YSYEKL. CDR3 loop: CASSQVWRQRTDTQYF. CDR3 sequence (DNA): TGCGCCAGCAGCCAAGTTTGGCGACAGCGCACAGATACGCAGTATTTT.

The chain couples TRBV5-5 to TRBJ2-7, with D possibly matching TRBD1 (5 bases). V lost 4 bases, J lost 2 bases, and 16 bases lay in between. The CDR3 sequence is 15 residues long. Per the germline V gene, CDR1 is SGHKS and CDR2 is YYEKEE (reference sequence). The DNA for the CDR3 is TGTGCCAGCAGCGGCGGACACACGGAAGCCTACGAGCAGTACTTC. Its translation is CASSGGHTEAYEQYF.

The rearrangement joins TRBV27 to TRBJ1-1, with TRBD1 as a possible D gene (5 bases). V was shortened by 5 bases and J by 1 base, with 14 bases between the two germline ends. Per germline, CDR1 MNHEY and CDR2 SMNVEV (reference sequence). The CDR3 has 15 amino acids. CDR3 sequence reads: CASSPWAGSNTEAFF. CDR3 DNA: TGTGCCAGCAGTCCATGGGCAGGGTCGAACACTGAAGCTTTCTTT.

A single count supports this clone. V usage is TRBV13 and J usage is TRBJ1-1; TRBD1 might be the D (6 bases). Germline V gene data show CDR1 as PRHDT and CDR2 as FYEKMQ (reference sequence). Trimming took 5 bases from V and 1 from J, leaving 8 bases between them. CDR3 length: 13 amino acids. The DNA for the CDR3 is TGTGCCAGCAGCAGGGGACAGAACACTGAAGCTTTCTTT. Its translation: CASSRGQNTEAFF.

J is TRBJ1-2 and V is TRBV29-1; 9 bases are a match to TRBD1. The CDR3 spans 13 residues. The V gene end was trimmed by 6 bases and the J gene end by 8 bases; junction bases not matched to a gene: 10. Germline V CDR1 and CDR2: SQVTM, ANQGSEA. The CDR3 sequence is CSVRIDRGEGYTF. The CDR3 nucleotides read TGCAGCGTAAGGATTGACAGGGGGGAAGGCTACACCTTC.

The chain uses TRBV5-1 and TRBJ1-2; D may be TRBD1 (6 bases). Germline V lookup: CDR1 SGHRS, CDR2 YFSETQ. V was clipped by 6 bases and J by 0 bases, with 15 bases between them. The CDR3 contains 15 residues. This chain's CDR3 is CASTTPDSPNYGYTF. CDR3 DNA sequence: TGCGCCAGCACCACCCCGGACAGCCCTAACTATGGCTACACCTTC.

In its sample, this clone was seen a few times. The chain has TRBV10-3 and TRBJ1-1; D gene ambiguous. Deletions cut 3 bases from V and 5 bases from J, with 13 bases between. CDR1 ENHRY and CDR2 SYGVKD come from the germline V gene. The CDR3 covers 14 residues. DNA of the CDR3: TGTGCCATCAGTGAAGGGCACCCGGGGACTGAAGCTTTCTTT. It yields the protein CAISEGHPGTEAFF.

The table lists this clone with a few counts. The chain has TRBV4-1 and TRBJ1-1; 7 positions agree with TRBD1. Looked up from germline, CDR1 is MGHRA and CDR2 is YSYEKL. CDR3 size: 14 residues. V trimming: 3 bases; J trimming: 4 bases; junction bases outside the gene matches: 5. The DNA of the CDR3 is TGCGCCAGCAGCCATCTCGGGACAGCCACTGAAGCTTTCTTT. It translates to CASSHLGTATEAFF.

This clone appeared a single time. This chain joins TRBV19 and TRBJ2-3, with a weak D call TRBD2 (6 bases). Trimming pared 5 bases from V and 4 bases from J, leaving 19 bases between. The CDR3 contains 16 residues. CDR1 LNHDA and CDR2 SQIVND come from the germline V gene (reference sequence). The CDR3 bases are TGTGCCAGTAGTGCGGGAAAGACTACCCTCCCAGATACGCAGTATTTT. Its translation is CASSAGKTTLPDTQYF.

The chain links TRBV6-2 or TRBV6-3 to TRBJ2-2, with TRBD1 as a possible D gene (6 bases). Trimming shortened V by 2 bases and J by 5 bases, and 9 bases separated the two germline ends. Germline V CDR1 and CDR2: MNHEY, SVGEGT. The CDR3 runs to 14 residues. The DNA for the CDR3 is TGTGCCAGCAGTTACGAACAGGGAACCGGGGAGCTGTTTTTT. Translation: CASSYEQGTGELFF.

The chain's CDR3 is CAGGGQLAYEQYF. CDR3 sequence (DNA): TGTGCCGGAGGGGGACAGCTAGCCTACGAGCAGTACTTC. The V gene is TRBV30, the J gene TRBJ2-7; tentatively, D is TRBD1 (7 bases). Per the germline V gene, CDR1 is GTSNPN and CDR2 is SVGIG (reference sequence). V was shortened by 8 bases and J by 2 bases, with 16 bases between the two germline ends. CDR3 length: 13 amino acids.

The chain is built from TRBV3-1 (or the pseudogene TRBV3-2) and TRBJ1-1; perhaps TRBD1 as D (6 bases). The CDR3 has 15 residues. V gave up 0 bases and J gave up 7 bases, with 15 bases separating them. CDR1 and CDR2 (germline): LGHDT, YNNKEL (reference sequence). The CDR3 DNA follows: TGTGCCAGCAGCCAAGAAATAAACAGGGTAGGTGAAGCTTTCTTT. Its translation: CASSQEINRVGEAFF.

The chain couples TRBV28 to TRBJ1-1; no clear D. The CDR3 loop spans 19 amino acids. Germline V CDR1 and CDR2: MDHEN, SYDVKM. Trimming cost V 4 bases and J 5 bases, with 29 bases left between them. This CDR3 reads CASSYLSADLFRLRTEAFF. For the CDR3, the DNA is TGTGCCAGCAGTTACTTGTCAGCAGACTTATTTCGATTGAGGACTGAAGCTTTCTTT.

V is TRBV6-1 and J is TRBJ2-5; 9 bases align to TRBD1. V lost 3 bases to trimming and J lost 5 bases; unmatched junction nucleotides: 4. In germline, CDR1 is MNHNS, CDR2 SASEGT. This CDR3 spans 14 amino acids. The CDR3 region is CASSEGTGWETQYF. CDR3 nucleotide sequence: TGTGCCAGCAGTGAGGGGACAGGGTGGGAGACCCAGTACTTC.

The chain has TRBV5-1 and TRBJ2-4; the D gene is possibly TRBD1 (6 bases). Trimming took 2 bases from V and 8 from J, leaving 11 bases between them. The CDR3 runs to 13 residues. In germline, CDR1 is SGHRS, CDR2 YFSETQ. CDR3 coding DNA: TGCGCCAGCAGCTTACAGGGTGAGGACATTCAGTACTTC. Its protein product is CASSLQGEDIQYF.

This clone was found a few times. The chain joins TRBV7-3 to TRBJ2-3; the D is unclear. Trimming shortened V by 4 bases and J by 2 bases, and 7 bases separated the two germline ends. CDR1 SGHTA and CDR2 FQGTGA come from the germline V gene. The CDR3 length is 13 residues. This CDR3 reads CASSSTYTDTQYF. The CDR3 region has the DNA TGTGCCAGCAGCTCCACTTACACAGATACGCAGTATTTT.

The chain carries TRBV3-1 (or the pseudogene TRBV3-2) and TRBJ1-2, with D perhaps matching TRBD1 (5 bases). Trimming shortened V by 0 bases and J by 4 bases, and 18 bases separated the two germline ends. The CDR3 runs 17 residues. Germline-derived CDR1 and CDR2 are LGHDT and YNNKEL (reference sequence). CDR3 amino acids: CASSQEGTGREVYGYTF. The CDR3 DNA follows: TGTGCCAGCAGCCAAGAAGGGACGGGCAGGGAGGTCTATGGCTACACCTTC.

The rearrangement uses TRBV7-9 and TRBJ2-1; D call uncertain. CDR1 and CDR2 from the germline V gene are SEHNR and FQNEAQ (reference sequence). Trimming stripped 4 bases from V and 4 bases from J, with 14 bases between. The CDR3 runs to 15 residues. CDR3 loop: CASSSTGSRYNEQFF. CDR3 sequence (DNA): TGTGCCAGCAGCTCGACCGGGTCCCGTTACAATGAGCAGTTCTTC.

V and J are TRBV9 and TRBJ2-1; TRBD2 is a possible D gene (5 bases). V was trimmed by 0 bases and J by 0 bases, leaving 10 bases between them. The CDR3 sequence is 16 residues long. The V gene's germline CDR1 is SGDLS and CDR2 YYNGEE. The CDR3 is CASSVGGSGSYNEQFF. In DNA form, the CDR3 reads TGTGCCAGCAGCGTAGGAGGGAGTGGCTCCTACAATGAGCAGTTCTTC.

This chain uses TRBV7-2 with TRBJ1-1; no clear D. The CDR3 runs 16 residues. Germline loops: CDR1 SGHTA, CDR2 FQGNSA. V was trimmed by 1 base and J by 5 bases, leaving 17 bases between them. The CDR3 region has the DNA TGTGCCAGCAGCTTAGTAGTTTACGGGAGGAGTACTGAAGCTTTCTTT. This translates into CASSLVVYGRSTEAFF.

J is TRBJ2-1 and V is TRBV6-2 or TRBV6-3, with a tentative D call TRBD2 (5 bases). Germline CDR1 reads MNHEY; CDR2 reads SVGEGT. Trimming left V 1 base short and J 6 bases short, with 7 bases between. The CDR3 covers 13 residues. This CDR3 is CASSYFGVNEQFF. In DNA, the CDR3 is TGTGCCAGCAGTTACTTCGGGGTCAATGAGCAGTTCTTC.

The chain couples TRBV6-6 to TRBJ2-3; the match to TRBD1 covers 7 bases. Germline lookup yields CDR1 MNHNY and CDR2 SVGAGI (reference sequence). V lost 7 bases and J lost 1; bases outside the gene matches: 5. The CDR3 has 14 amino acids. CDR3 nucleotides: TGTGCCAGCATTCCGGGACAGCGCACAGATACGCAGTATTTT. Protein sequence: CASIPGQRTDTQYF.